One sample yielded the 9 T cell receptor beta chains listed below, sequenced in a study of blood T cell repertoires in COVID-19 (dated by TCRdb to the early 2020s). Library method: the immunoSEQ multiplex PCR assay. TCRdb obtained this table from immuneACCESS and retained in-frame rearrangements with V and J assigned. These tables miss some clones; where compared with another copy, unresolved V genes account for less than half of the shortfall, and the remainder is unexplained. Across this sample there are about 190,000 clones, with around 85% seen only once. The top ten constitute 12% of the sample. Sequencing was performed on peripheral blood. The receptor set was obtained from a woman aged 50 to 65 with acute or convalescent COVID-19.

This chain joins TRBV7-2 and TRBJ1-2, with TRBD1 matching 10 bases. The CDR3 is 15 amino acids. Germline V gene sequence: CDR1 SGHTA, CDR2 FQGNSA. Unmatched junction bases numbered 4, after V lost 2 bases and J lost 4 bases. CDR3 sequence: CASSLPGQGSYGYTF. The CDR3 DNA sequence: TGTGCCAGCAGCTTACCGGGACAGGGGAGCTATGGCTACACCTTC. The full variable domain, with the rest looked up from reference TRBV7-2 and TRBJ1-2, is GAGVSQSPSNKVTEKGKDVELRCDPISGHTALYWYRQSLGQGLEFLIYFQGNSAPDKSGLPSDRFSAERTGGSVSTLTIQRTQQEDSAVYLCASSLPGQGSYGYTFGSGTRLTVV.

V gene TRBV6-6 combines with J gene TRBJ2-7; 11 bases match TRBD2. V lost 1 base, J lost 4 bases, and 6 bases stayed unmatched. From germline, CDR1 is MNHNY and CDR2 SVGAGI (reference sequence). The CDR3 runs 16 residues. Here the CDR3 reads CASSYYGTSGGYEQYF. For the CDR3, the DNA is TGTGCCAGCAGTTACTATGGGACTAGCGGAGGTTACGAGCAGTACTTC.

The chain joins TRBV15 to TRBJ1-3, with 8 bases matching TRBD1. The CDR3 runs 15 residues. The junction had 2 bases not matched to a gene; V was cut back by 1 base and J by 3 bases. Germline V lookup: CDR1 LNHNV, CDR2 YYDKDF (reference sequence). CDR3 protein: CATSRGTGRGNTIYF. The CDR3 DNA follows: TGTGCCACCAGCAGAGGGACAGGGCGTGGAAACACCATATATTTT. The entire variable domain, with the rest obtained from reference TRBV15 and TRBJ1-3, is as follows: DAMVIQNPRYQVTQFGKPVTLSCSQTLNHNVMYWYQQKSSQAPKLLFHYYDKDFNNEADTPDNFQSRRPNTSFCFLDIRSPGLGDTAMYLCATSRGTGRGNTIYFGEGSWLTVV.

Points on this clone: One end of the junction is discordant with germline, which a read error may explain. The chain carries TRBV19 and TRBJ1-5; D gene unclear. The CDR3 contains 12 residues. CDR1 is LNHDA and CDR2 is SQIVND in the germline V gene (reference sequence). CDR3 DNA: TGTGCCAGTAGTAACCCCTCCACGGGTCCTTCTTTT. This sequence encodes CASSNPSTGPSF. The variable domain in full, with the rest retrieved from reference TRBV19 and TRBJ1-5, is DGGITQSPKYLFRKEGQNVTLSCEQNLNHDAMYWYRQDPGQGLRLIYYSQIVNDFQKGDIAEGYSVSREKKESFPLTVTSAQKNPTAFYLCASSNPSTGPSFGDGTRLSIL.

The chain joins TRBV27 to TRBJ1-1, with D uncertain. The germline V gene encodes CDR1 MNHEY and CDR2 SMNVEV (reference sequence). CDR3 size: 14 residues. Trimming took off 7 bases at V and 1 base at J, with 13 bases between the two ends. CDR3 in DNA: TGTGCCAGCACCGGGAGGGTTGCGAACACTGAAGCTTTCTTT. Amino acid sequence: CASTGRVANTEAFF.

In this sample, this clone turned up a few times. V usage is TRBV27 and J usage is TRBJ1-1, with D hard to call. Looked up from germline, CDR1 is MNHEY and CDR2 is SMNVEV (reference sequence). This CDR3 contains 15 residues. Between the trimmed V and J ends, which lost 5 bases and 2 bases, there was a span of 15 bases. This chain's CDR3 is CASSRLAGVNTEAFF. The CDR3 DNA is TGTGCCAGCAGTCGCTTGGCCGGGGTTAACACTGAAGCTTTCTTT.

This clone was seen repeatedly, ten times or more. V is TRBV6-5 and J is TRBJ1-6; 7 bases fit TRBD1. Trimming cost V 5 bases and J 10 bases; bases outside gene matches: 11. CDR1 and CDR2 from the germline V gene are MNHEY and SVGAGI. The CDR3 spans 15 residues. CDR3 bases: TGTGCCAGCAGTCTTTCGACAGGGATGAACTCACCCCTCCACTTT. It yields the protein CASSLSTGMNSPLHF.

The chain has TRBV24-1 and TRBJ2-3; 9 positions match TRBD2. Germline CDR1 and CDR2: KGHDR and SFDVKD. The CDR3 extends over 16 amino acids. V lost 3 bases to trimming and J lost 1 base; unmatched junction nucleotides: 4. The CDR3 DNA is TGTGCCACCAGTGATCCTAGCGGGGTTGGCACAGATACGCAGTATTTT. Residues: CATSDPSGVGTDTQYF.

J is TRBJ1-2 and V is TRBV5-1, with a possible D match to TRBD1 (6 bases). The CDR3 is made up of 15 amino acids. Deletions cut 3 bases from V and 2 bases from J, with 14 bases between. The germline gives CDR1 SGHRS, CDR2 YFSETQ. The CDR3 here is CASSYDGTPNYGYTF. The CDR3 nucleotides are TGCGCCAGCAGCTACGACGGGACACCAAACTATGGCTACACCTTC. Variable domain in full (rest from reference TRBV5-1 and TRBJ1-2): KAGVTQTPRYLIKTRGQQVTLSCSPISGHRSVSWYQQTPGQGLQFLFEYFSETQRNKGNFPGRFSGRQFSNSRSEMNVSTLELGDSALYLCASSYDGTPNYGYTFGSGTRLTVV.